This passage covers 18 T cell receptor beta chains from one sample sequenced in a study of cytomegalovirus exposure and HLA in healthy donors. Vbeta (60) and Jbeta (13) primers were used in the PCR. Generated by immunoSEQ multiplex PCR, the TCRdb table keeps only in-frame clones and is missing some. Of 150,000 to 200,000 clones detected, around 76% appear once; the ten largest clones hold roughly 2%. Sequencing was carried out using PBMCs. The receptors stem from a man under 40 in good health and CMV-seronegative.

The rearrangement links TRBV19 to TRBJ2-2; maybe TRBD1 (5 bases). Germline V CDR1 and CDR2: LNHDA, SQIVND (reference sequence). Trimming stripped 3 bases from V and 7 bases from J, with 15 bases between. This CDR3 has 15 amino acids. Written as DNA, the CDR3 is TGTGCCAGTAGTATCGAGGTAGCAGGGCTCGGGGAGCTGTTTTTT. Protein sequence: CASSIEVAGLGELFF.

The chain is built from TRBV4-2 and TRBJ2-3; 16 bases match TRBD2. The CDR3 totals 19 residues. V was clipped by 1 base and J by 1 base; unmatched bases: 5. Germline CDR1 LGHNA, CDR2 YNFKEQ. The CDR3 nucleotides read TGTGCCAGCAGCCAAGCGATGGGACTAGCGGGGGGGGGCACAGATACGCAGTATTTT. Its protein is CASSQAMGLAGGGTDTQYF.

The rearrangement uses TRBV6-1 and TRBJ2-3, with D tentatively TRBD2 (5 bases). The ends were cut back, 6 bases at V and 0 bases at J, with 13 bases in the middle. This CDR3 comprises 15 residues. Germline CDR1 reads MNHNS; CDR2 reads SASEGT. CDR3 loop: CASSRPGESTDTQYF. CDR3 sequence (DNA): TGTGCCAGCAGCCGCCCTGGGGAGAGCACAGATACGCAGTATTTT.

CDR3 DNA: TGTGCCAGCAGACTAGGGGACAGGGAGAACACTGAAGCTTTCTTT. This gives the protein CASRLGDRENTEAFF. This rearrangement joins TRBV7-6 to TRBJ1-1; TRBD1 agrees at 9 bases. V dropped 6 bases and J dropped 1; count of bases not matched to a gene: 6. The CDR3 loop spans 15 amino acids. The germline gives CDR1 SGHVS, CDR2 FNYEAQ.

This clone was detected only once. The chain carries TRBV6-1 and TRBJ2-1; D possibly corresponds to TRBD1 (6 bases). This CDR3 region has 13 residues. Trimming left V 3 bases short and J 4 bases short, with 7 bases between. The V gene's germline CDR1 is MNHNS and CDR2 SASEGT. The CDR3 region has the DNA TGTGCCAGCAGTGAGACAGGATACAATGAGCAGTTCTTC. As protein: CASSETGYNEQFF.

The rearrangement uses TRBV6-6 and TRBJ2-7, with 8 bases aligning to TRBD2. V gave up 0 bases and J gave up 5 bases; unmatched junction bases: 3. CDR1 is MNHNY, CDR2 SVGAGI, per germline (reference sequence). The CDR3 consists of 14 residues. CDR3 residues: CASSYSSGSNEQYF. The CDR3, as DNA: TGTGCCAGCAGTTACTCGAGCGGGAGCAACGAGCAGTACTTC.

This clone was recorded only once. This chain uses TRBV9 with TRBJ2-7; D call uncertain. CDR3 size: 14 residues. Germline CDR1 is SGDLS and CDR2 is YYNGEE. V dropped 0 bases and J dropped 2 bases, with 9 bases sitting between them. CDR3 sequence: CASSVDPSTYEQYF. The CDR3 DNA reads TGTGCCAGCAGCGTAGATCCCAGTACCTACGAGCAGTACTTC.

The chain recombines TRBV10-2 with TRBJ1-2; 7 bases are a match to TRBD1. The trim removed 7 bases at V and 3 bases at J, leaving 2 bases unmatched. This CDR3 has 12 amino acids. Germline values: CDR1 WSHSY, CDR2 SAAADI. CDR3 nucleotide sequence: TGCGCCAGCACTGGACAGGACTATGGCTACACCTTC. Translation: CASTGQDYGYTF.

V gene TRBV7-2 combines with J gene TRBJ2-1; 11 nucleotides line up with TRBD2. Germline CDR1 and CDR2: SGHTA and FQGNSA. The CDR3 sequence is 15 residues long. The junction had 4 bases not matched to a gene; V was cut back by 3 bases and J by 6 bases. This CDR3 reads CASSLTSGKVNEQFF. Here the CDR3 DNA reads TGTGCCAGCAGCTTGACTAGCGGGAAGGTCAATGAGCAGTTCTTC. Filled out from reference TRBV7-2 and TRBJ2-1, the complete variable domain reads GAGVSQSPSNKVTEKGKDVELRCDPISGHTALYWYRQSLGQGLEFLIYFQGNSAPDKSGLPSDRFSAERTGGSVSTLTIQRTQQEDSAVYLCASSLTSGKVNEQFFGPGTRLTVL.

This chain uses TRBV13 with TRBJ1-1; a possible D gene is TRBD1 (5 bases). Trimming cost V 2 bases and J 3 bases, with 10 bases left between them. The CDR3 is 14 residues long. CDR1 is PRHDT and CDR2 is FYEKMQ in the germline V gene (reference sequence). As DNA, the CDR3 is TGTGCCAGCAGCTTATCAGGAGGGGACACTGAAGCTTTCTTT. It yields the protein CASSLSGGDTEAFF. Supplemented by reference TRBV13 and TRBJ1-1, the full variable domain reads AAGVIQSPRHLIKEKRETATLKCYPIPRHDTVYWYQQGPGQDPQFLISFYEKMQSDKGSIPDRFSAQQFSDYHSELNMSSLELGDSALYFCASSLSGGDTEAFFGQGTRLTVV.

The chain links TRBV28 to TRBJ2-1; 12 bases agree with TRBD2. The ends lost 6 bases at V and 4 bases at J; junction bases unmatched: 1. CDR1 and CDR2 from the germline V gene are MDHEN and SYDVKM. The length of the CDR3 is 14 residues. This chain's CDR3 is CASRLAGGYNEQFF. CDR3 nucleotide sequence: TGTGCCAGCAGGCTAGCGGGAGGGTACAATGAGCAGTTCTTC.

The J gene is TRBJ1-3, the V gene TRBV9, with D perhaps matching TRBD1 (5 bases). With 2 bases removed from V and 4 bases from J, the gap between germline ends came to 13 bases. Germline V gene sequence: CDR1 SGDLS, CDR2 YYNGEE. There are 15 residues in the CDR3. CDR3 sequence (DNA): TGTGCCAGCAGCGTCGACAGCTCCCCAGGAAACACCATATATTTT. The encoded protein is CASSVDSSPGNTIYF.

The chain combines TRBV30 with TRBJ2-1; 7 nucleotides line up with TRBD1. CDR1 GTSNPN and CDR2 SVGIG come from the germline V gene (reference sequence). V was pared by 6 bases and J by 2 bases, with 4 bases of the junction left unmatched. The length of the CDR3 is 13 residues. The CDR3 DNA reads as TGTGCCTGTAAAGGGGGCGCCTACAATGAGCAGTTCTTC. Amino acid sequence: CACKGGAYNEQFF.

The chain joins TRBV4-1 to TRBJ2-7, with 9 bases that match TRBD1. CDR1 and CDR2 (germline): MGHRA, YSYEKL. The CDR3 totals 15 residues. The trim removed 0 bases at V and 3 bases at J, leaving 3 bases unmatched. The CDR3 DNA reads TGCGCCAGCAGCCAAGATCCGACAGGGGGCTACGAGCAGTACTTC. This gives the protein CASSQDPTGGYEQYF.

This chain connects TRBV4-1 to TRBJ2-3; D is ambiguous. Germline-derived CDR1 and CDR2 are MGHRA and YSYEKL. Trimming removed 3 bases at V and 7 bases at J, with 5 bases between. CDR3 length: 11 amino acids. As DNA, the CDR3 is TGCGCCAGCAGCCACAAAAATACGCAGTATTTT. This codes for CASSHKNTQYF.

The rearrangement uses TRBV19 and TRBJ1-1; 8 nucleotides match TRBD1. CDR3 length: 16 residues. J lost 0 bases, V lost 5 bases, and 8 bases had no gene match. Germline V gives CDR1 LNHDA, CDR2 SQIVND (reference sequence). Here the CDR3 reads CASSFGRGQVNTEAFF. CDR3 DNA sequence: TGTGCCAGTAGTTTCGGCAGGGGGCAAGTGAACACTGAAGCTTTCTTT. Full variable domain (remainder filled in from reference TRBV19 and TRBJ1-1): DGGITQSPKYLFRKEGQNVTLSCEQNLNHDAMYWYRQDPGQGLRLIYYSQIVNDFQKGDIAEGYSVSREKKESFPLTVTSAQKNPTAFYLCASSFGRGQVNTEAFFGQGTRLTVV.

The chain recombines TRBV29-1 with TRBJ2-1, with no clear D. With 5 bases removed from V and 9 bases from J, the gap between germline ends came to 8 bases. Germline assignment: CDR1 SQVTM and CDR2 ANQGSEA. This CDR3 has 10 residues. The CDR3 here is CSVQNLEQFF. The DNA of the CDR3 is TGCAGCGTTCAGAACCTTGAGCAGTTCTTC.

This chain connects TRBV27 to TRBJ2-7, with 9 bases aligning to TRBD1. Losses at the gene ends were 6 bases for V and 6 bases for J; bases not matched to a gene: 6. The CDR3 contains 13 residues. In germline, CDR1 is MNHEY, CDR2 SMNVEV (reference sequence). The CDR3 reads CASSRGQGIEQYF. The CDR3 nucleotides read TGTGCCAGCAGCCGTGGACAGGGGATCGAGCAGTACTTC.